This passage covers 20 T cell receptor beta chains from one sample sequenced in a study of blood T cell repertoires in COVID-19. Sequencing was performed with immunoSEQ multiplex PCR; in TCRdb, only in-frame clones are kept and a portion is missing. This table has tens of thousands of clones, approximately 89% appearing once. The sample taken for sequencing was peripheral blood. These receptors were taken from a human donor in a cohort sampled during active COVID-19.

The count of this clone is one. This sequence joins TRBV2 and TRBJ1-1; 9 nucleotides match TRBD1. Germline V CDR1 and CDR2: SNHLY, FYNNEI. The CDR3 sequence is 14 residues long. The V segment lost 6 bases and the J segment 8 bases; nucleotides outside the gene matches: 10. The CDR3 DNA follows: TGTGCCAGCAGCCCCGGGACAGGGCGTAGCGAAGCTTTCTTT. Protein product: CASSPGTGRSEAFF.

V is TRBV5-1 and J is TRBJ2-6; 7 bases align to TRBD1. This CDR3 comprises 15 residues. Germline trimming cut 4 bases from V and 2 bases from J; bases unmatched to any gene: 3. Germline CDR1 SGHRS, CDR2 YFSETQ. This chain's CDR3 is CASSPQGAGANVLTF. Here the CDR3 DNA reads TGCGCCAGCAGCCCCCAGGGGGCTGGGGCCAACGTCCTGACTTTC.

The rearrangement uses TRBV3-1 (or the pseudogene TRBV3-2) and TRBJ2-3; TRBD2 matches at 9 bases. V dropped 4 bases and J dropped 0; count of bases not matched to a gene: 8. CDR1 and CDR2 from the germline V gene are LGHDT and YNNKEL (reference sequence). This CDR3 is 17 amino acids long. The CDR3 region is CASSPHRAGGSTDTQYF. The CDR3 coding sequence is TGTGCCAGCAGCCCCCACCGGGCGGGGGGGAGCACAGATACGCAGTATTTT.

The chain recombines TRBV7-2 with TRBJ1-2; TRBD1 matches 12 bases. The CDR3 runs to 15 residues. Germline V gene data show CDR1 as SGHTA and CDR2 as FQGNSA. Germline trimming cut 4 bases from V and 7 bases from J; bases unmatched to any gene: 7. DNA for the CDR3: TGTGCCAGCAGCTCGCCCCGGGACAGGGGGCTTGGCTACACCTTC. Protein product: CASSSPRDRGLGYTF.

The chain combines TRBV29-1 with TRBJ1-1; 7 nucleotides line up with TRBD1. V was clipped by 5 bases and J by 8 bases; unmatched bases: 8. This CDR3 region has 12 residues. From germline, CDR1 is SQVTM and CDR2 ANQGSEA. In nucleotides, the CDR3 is TGCAGCGTTAGGGGGACAGTGATAGAAGCTTTCTTT. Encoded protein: CSVRGTVIEAFF.

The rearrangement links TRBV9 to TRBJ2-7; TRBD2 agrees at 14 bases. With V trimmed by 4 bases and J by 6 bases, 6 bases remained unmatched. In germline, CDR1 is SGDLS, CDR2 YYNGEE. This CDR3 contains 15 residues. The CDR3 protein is CASSPAGTSGGEQYF. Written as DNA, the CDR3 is TGTGCCAGCAGCCCTGCCGGGACTAGCGGGGGCGAGCAGTACTTC. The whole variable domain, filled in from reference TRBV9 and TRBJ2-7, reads DSGVTQTPKHLITATGQRVTLRCSPRSGDLSVYWYQQSLDQGLQFLIQYYNGEERAKGNILERFSAQQFPDLHSELNLSSLELGDSALYFCASSPAGTSGGEQYFGPGTRLTVT.

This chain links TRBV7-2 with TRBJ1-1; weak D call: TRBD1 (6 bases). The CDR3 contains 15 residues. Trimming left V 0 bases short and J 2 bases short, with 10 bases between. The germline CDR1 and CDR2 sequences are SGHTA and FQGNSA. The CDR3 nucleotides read TGTGCCAGCAGCTTAGCGAGGGGGGGCAACACTGAAGCTTTCTTT. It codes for CASSLARGGNTEAFF. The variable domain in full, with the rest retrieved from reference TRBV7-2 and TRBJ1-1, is GAGVSQSPSNKVTEKGKDVELRCDPISGHTALYWYRQSLGQGLEFLIYFQGNSAPDKSGLPSDRFSAERTGGSVSTLTIQRTQQEDSAVYLCASSLARGGNTEAFFGQGTRLTVV.

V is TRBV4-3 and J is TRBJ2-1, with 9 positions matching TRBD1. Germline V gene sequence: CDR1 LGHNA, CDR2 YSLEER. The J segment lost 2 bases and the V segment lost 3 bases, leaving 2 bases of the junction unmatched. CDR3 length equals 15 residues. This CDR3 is CASSQGQGAYNEQFF. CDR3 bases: TGCGCCAGCAGCCAGGGACAGGGCGCCTACAATGAGCAGTTCTTC.

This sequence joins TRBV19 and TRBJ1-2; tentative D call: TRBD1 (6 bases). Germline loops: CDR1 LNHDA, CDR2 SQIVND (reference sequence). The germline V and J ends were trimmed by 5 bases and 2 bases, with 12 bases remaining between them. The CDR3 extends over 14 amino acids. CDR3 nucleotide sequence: TGTGCCAGTAGTCCGGCAGGGGAAAACTATGGCTACACCTTC. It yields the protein CASSPAGENYGYTF.

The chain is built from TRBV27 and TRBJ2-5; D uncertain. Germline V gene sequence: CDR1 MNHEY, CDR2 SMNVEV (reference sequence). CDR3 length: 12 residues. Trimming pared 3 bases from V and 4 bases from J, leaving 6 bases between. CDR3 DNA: TGTGCCAGCAGTTTCCCCGGAGAGACCCAGTACTTC. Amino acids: CASSFPGETQYF.

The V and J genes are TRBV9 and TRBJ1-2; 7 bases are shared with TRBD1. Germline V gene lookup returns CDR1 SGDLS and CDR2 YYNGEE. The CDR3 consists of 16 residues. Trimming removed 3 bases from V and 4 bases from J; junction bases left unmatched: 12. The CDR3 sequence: CASSEYPGQQVYGYTF. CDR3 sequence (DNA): TGTGCCAGCAGCGAATACCCGGGACAGCAAGTCTATGGCTACACCTTC.

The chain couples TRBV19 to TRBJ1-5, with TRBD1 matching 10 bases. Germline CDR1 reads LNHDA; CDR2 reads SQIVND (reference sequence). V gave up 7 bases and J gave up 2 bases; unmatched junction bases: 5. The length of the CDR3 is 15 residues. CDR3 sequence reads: CASNPTGGGNQPQHF. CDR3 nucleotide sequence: TGTGCCAGTAATCCGACAGGGGGCGGCAATCAGCCCCAGCATTTT.

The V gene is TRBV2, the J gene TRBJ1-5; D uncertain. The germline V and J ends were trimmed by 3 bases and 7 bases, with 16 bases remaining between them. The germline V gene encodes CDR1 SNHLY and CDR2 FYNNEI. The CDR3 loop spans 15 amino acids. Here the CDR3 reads CASSDRGQVHQPQHF. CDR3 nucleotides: TGTGCCAGCAGTGATAGAGGGCAGGTACACCAGCCCCAGCATTTT.

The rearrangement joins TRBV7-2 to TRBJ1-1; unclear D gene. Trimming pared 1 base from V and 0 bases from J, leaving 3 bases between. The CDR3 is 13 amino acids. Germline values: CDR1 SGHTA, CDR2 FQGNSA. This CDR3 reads CASSLELNTEAFF. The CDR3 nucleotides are TGTGCCAGCAGCTTAGAGCTGAACACTGAAGCTTTCTTT. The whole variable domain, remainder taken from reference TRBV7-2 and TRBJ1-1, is GAGVSQSPSNKVTEKGKDVELRCDPISGHTALYWYRQSLGQGLEFLIYFQGNSAPDKSGLPSDRFSAERTGGSVSTLTIQRTQQEDSAVYLCASSLELNTEAFFGQGTRLTVV.

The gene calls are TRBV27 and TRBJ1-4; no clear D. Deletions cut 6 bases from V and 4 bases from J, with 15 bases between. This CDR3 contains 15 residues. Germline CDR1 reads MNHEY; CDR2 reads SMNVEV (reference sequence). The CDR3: CASRPSWAGNEKLFF. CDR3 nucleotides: TGTGCCAGCAGGCCCTCTTGGGCCGGTAATGAAAAACTGTTTTTT.

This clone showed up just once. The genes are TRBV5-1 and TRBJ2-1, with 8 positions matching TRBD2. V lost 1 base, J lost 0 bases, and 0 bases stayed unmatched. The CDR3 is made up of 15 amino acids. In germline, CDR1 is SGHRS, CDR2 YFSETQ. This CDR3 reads CASSLSGGSYNEQFF. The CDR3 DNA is TGCGCCAGCAGCTTGAGCGGGGGCTCCTACAATGAGCAGTTCTTC.

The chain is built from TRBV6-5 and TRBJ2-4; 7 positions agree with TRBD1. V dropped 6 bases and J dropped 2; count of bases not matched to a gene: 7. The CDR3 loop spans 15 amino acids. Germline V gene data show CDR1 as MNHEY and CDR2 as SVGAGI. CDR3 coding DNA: TGTGCCAGCAGCCGAACAGGGGAGTCCAAAAACATTCAGTACTTC. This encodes CASSRTGESKNIQYF.

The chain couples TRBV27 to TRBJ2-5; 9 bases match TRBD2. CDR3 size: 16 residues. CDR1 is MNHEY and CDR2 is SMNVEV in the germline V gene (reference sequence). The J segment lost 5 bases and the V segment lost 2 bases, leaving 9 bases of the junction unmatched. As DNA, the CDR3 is TGTGCCAGCAGTTTAACCCCGCGGGGGGGCTGGGAGACCCAGTACTTC. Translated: CASSLTPRGGWETQYF.

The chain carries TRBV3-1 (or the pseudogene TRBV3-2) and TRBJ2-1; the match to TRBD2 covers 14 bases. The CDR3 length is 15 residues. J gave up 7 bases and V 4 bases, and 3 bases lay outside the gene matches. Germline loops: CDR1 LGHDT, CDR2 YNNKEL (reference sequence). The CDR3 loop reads CASSLGTSGGNEQFF. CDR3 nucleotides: TGTGCCAGCAGCCTCGGGACTAGCGGGGGTAATGAGCAGTTCTTC.

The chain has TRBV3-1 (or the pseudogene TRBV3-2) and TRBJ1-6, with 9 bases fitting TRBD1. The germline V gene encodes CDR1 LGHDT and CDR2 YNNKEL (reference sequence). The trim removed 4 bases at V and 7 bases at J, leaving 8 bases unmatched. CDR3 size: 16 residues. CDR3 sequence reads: CASSLWTGVDNSPLHF. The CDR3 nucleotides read TGTGCCAGCAGCCTTTGGACAGGGGTCGACAATTCACCCCTCCACTTT.